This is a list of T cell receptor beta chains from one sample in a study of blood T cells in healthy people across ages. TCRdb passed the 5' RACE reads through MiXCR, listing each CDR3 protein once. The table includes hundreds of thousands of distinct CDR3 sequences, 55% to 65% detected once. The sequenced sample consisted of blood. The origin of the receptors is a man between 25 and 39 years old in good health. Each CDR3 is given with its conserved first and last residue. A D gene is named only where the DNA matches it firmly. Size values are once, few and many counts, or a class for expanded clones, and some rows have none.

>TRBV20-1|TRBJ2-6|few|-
CSARVASITMFGANVLTF
TGCAGTGCTAGAGTCGCCTCCATCACGATGTTCGGGGCCAACGTCCTGACTTTC
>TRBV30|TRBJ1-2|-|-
CACRGGGYTF
TGTGCCTGCAGGGGAGGTGGCTACACCTTC
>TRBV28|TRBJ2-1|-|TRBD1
CASREGQGAHNEQFF
TGTGCCAGCAGAGAGGGACAGGGCGCGCACAATGAGCAGTTCTTC
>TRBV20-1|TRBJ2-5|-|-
CSADNREGETQYF
TGCAGTGCTGACAACAGGGAAGGGGAGACCCAGTACTTC
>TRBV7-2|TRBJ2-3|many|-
CASSLGGLGSTDTQYF
TGTGCCAGCAGCTTAGGGGGGTTGGGTAGCACAGATACGCAGTATTTT
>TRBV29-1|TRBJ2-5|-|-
CSVQQGGNQETQYF
TGCAGCGTTCAGCAGGGGGGAAACCAAGAGACCCAGTACTTC
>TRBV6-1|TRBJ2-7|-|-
CATGRTYEQYF
TGTGCCACAGGACGGACATACGAGCAGTACTTC
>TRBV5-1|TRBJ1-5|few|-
CASSFRGNTNQPQHF
TGCGCCAGCAGCTTCAGGGGAAACACCAATCAGCCCCAGCATTTT
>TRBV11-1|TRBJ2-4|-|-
CASSREENIQYF
TGTGCCAGCAGCCGCGAGGAAAACATTCAGTACTTC
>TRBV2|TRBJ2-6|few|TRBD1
CASRVQGASGANVLTF
TGTGCCAGCAGAGTACAGGGGGCATCTGGGGCCAACGTCCTGACTTTC
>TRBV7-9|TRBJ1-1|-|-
CASSPRANAEAFF
TGTGCCAGCAGTCCCCGTGCGAACGCTGAAGCTTTCTTT
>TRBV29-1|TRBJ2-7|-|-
CSVGTGNGFYEQYF
TGCAGCGTCGGCACAGGGAATGGTTTCTACGAGCAGTACTTC
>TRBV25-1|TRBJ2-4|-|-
CASSDWSRENIQYF
TGTGCCAGCAGTGACTGGTCTAGAGAAAACATTCAGTACTTC
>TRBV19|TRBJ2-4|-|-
CASSMSAPGNEQYF
TGTGCCAGTAGTATGAGCGCTCCGGGCAATGAGCAGTACTTC
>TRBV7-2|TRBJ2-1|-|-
CASRPHHTGPASYNEQFF
TGTGCCAGCAGACCACATCACACGGGGCCCGCTTCCTACAATGAGCAGTTCTTC
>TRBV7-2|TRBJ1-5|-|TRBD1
CASSWDRNQPQHF
TGTGCCAGCAGCTGGGACAGAAATCAGCCCCAGCATTTT
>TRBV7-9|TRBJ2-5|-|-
CASSLLDWNQETQYF
TGCGCCAGCAGCTTACTGGACTGGAACCAAGAGACCCAGTACTTC
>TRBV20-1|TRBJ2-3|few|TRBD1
CSAPGAGGFTDTQYF
TGCAGTGCGCCAGGGGCAGGGGGTTTCACAGATACGCAGTATTTT
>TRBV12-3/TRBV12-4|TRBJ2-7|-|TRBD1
CASSVDRVVNEQYF
TGTGCCAGCAGTGTAGACAGGGTGGTAAACGAGCAGTACTTC
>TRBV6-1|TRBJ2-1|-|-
CASSPPRSSYNEQFF
TGTGCCAGCAGTCCCCCGAGGAGCTCCTACAATGAGCAGTTCTTC
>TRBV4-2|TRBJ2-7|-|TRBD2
CASSQDGTSGGDEQYF
TGTGCCAGCAGCCAAGACGGGACTAGCGGGGGAGACGAGCAGTACTTC
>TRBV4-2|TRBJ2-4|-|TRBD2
CASSQDQAGGVAKNIQYF
TGTGCCAGCAGCCAAGATCAGGCGGGGGGGGTAGCCAAAAACATTCAGTACTTC